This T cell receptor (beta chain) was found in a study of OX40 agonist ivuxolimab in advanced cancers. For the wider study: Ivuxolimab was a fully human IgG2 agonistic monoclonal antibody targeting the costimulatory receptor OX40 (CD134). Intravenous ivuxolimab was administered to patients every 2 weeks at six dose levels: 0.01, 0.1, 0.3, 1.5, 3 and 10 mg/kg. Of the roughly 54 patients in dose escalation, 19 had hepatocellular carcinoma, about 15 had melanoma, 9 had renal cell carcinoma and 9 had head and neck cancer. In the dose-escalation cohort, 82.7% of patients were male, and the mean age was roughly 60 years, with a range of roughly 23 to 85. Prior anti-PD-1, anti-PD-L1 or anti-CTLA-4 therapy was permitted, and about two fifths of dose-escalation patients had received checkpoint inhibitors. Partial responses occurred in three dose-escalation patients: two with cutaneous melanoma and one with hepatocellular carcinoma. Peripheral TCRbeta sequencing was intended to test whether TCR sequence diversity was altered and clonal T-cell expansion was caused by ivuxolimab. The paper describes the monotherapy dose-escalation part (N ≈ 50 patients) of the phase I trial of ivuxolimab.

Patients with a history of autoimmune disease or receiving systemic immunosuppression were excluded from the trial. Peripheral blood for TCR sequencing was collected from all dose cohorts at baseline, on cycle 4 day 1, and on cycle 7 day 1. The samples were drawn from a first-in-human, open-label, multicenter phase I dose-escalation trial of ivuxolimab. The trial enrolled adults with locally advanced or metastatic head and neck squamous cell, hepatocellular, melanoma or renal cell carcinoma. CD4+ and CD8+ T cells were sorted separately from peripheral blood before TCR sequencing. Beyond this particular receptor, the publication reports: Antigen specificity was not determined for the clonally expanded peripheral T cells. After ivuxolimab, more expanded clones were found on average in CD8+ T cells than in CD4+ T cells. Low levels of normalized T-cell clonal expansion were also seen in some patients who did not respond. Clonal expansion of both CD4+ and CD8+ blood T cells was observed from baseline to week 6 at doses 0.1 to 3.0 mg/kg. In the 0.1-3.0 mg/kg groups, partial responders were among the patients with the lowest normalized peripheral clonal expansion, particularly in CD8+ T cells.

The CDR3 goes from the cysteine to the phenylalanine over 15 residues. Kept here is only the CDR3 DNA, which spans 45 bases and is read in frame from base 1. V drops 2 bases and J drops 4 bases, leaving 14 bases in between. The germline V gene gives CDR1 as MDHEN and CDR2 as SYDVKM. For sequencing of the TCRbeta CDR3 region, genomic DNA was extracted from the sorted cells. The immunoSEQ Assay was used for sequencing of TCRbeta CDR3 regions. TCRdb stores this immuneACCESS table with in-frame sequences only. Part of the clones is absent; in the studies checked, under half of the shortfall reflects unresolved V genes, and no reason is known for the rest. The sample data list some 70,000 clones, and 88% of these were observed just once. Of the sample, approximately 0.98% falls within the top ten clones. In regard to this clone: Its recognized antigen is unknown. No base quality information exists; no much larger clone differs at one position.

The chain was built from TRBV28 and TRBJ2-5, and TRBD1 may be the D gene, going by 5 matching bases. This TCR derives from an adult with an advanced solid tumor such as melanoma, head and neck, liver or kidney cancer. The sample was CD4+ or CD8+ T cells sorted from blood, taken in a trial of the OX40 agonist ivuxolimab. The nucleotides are TGTGCCAGCAGTTTAGCAGGACGTAGGGGAGAGACCCAGTACTTC. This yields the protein CASSLAGRRGETQYF.